This T cell receptor beta chain was profiled in a study of blood T cells in healthy people across ages. Overall study results and limits: Naive T cell percentage and TCR beta diversity correlated strongly.

The donors, healthy Caucasians from Russia, were aged about 6 to 100. A minimum of 6 micrograms of total RNA was extracted per sample. CDR1 is SGHTA, CDR2 FQGTGA, per germline. The length of the CDR3 is 14 residues. The V and J ends lost 6 bases and 8 bases, in that order; junction bases with no gene match: 12. Primed by a sample-barcoded 5' primer and a J-beta primer mix, a second PCR proceeded for roughly 7 to 12 cycles. Unique molecular identifiers of 12 random nucleotides labeled each cDNA. TCRdb re-called the 5' RACE reads through MiXCR, storing one row per CDR3 protein. The data hold fewer than 2,000,000 distinct CDR3 sequences, with roughly two fifths observed a single time. On this clonotype itself: What it recognizes is unknown.

The sequenced sample consisted of blood. The sequence was collected from a human donor in good health. The chain is built from TRBV7-3 and TRBJ1-2; 7 positions match TRBD1. The DNA of the CDR3 is TGTGCCAGCAGGCCGGGACAGCGGGATGGGGGCTACACCTTC. Its protein is CASRPGQRDGGYTF. Complete variable domain (other parts from reference TRBV7-3 and TRBJ1-2): GAGVSQTPSNKVTEKGKYVELRCDPISGHTALYWYRQSLGQGPEFLIYFQGTGAADDSGLPNDRFFAVRPEGSVSTLKIQRTERGDSAVYLCASRPGQRDGGYTFGSGTRLTVV.